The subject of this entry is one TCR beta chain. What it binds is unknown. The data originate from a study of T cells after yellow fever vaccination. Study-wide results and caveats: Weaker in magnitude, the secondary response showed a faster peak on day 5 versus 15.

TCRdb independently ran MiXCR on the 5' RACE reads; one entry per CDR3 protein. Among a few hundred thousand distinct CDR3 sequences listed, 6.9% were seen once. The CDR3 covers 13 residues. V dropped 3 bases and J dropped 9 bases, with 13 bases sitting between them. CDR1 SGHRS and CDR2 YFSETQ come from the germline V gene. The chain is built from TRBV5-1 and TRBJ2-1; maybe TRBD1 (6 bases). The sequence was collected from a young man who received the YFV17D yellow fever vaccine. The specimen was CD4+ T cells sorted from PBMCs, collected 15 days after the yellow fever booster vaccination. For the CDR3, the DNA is TGCGCCAGCAGCTATCGACAGGCTCGTGAGCAGTTCTTC. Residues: CASSYRQAREQFF.